This is a list of T cell receptor beta chains from one sample in a study of T cells in Graves' hyperthyroidism and ophthalmopathy. One entry per CDR3 protein, called by TCRdb with MiXCR from the multiplex PCR reads. The table has about 270,000 distinct CDR3 sequences, about 25% seen once. Source material: blood. The source is a man aged 35 to 55 with Graves' hyperthyroidism that later progressed to Graves' ophthalmopathy. CDR3s include the opening cysteine and the closing phenylalanine or tryptophan. Each record gives: V gene, J gene, D gene, clone size, CDR3 protein, CDR3 DNA. D genes are given only for firm matches. Clone size, where shown, is once, few, many, or a class for clones that have expanded.

V: TRBV5-1
J: TRBJ2-2
D: .
size: many
CDR3: CASSLGHPGGLFF
DNA: TGCGCCAGCAGCTTGGGACACCCCGGGGGGCTGTTTTTT

V: TRBV5-1
J: TRBJ2-5
D: .
size: many
CDR3: CASRQGTRETQYF
DNA: TGCGCCAGCAGGCAGGGGACGCGAGAGACCCAGTACTTC

V: TRBV12-3/TRBV12-4
J: TRBJ2-5
D: .
size: many
CDR3: CASTNRGTLQETQYF
DNA: TGTGCCAGCACGAATCGGGGGACTCTACAAGAGACCCAGTACTTC

V: TRBV28
J: TRBJ1-1
D: .
size: .
CDR3: CASSLIIGRGTEAFF
DNA: TGTGCCAGCAGTTTAATTATCGGGAGAGGCACTGAAGCTTTCTTT

V: TRBV11-2
J: TRBJ1-6
D: .
size: .
CDR3: CASSFGALGNSPLHF
DNA: TGTGCCAGCAGCTTTGGAGCGTTGGGTAATTCACCCCTCCACTTT

V: TRBV30
J: TRBJ1-6
D: .
size: many
CDR3: CAWSVPRYYGYNSPLHF
DNA: TGTGCCTGGAGTGTCCCCCGCTACTACGGCTATAATTCACCCCTCCACTTT

V: TRBV12-3/TRBV12-4
J: TRBJ1-3
D: .
size: .
CDR3: CASSFAGGGRINTIYF
DNA: TGTGCCAGCAGTTTCGCCGGGGGGGGCAGGATAAACACCATATATTTT

V: TRBV20-1
J: TRBJ2-7
D: TRBD2
size: many
CDR3: CSAKRLAGFYEQYF
DNA: TGCAGTGCTAAGAGGCTAGCGGGATTCTACGAGCAGTACTTC

V: TRBV24-1
J: TRBJ2-7
D: .
size: many
CDR3: CATSDFAPGTAFYEQYF
DNA: TGTGCCACCAGTGATTTTGCCCCCGGGACTGCTTTCTACGAGCAGTACTTC

V: TRBV30
J: TRBJ1-1
D: .
size: many
CDR3: CAWTGTNTEAFF
DNA: TGTGCCTGGACAGGGACGAACACTGAAGCTTTCTTT

V: TRBV29-1
J: TRBJ2-4
D: TRBD1
size: .
CDR3: CSGQTGDENIQYF
DNA: TGCAGCGGCCAGACAGGGGACGAAAACATTCAGTACTTC

V: TRBV6-5
J: TRBJ2-7
D: .
size: .
CDR3: CASSSDGGYEQYF
DNA: TGTGCCAGCAGTTCCGACGGGGGCTACGAGCAGTACTTC

V: TRBV4-1
J: TRBJ1-1
D: .
size: many
CDR3: CASSQDGRGTGVNTEAFF
DNA: TGCGCCAGCAGCCAAGATGGCCGTGGAACAGGAGTGAACACTGAAGCTTTCTTT

V: TRBV10-2
J: TRBJ1-5
D: .
size: .
CDR3: CASSIWVDQPQHF
DNA: TGCGCCAGCAGTATATGGGTTGATCAGCCCCAGCATTTT

V: TRBV6-1
J: TRBJ2-7
D: .
size: .
CDR3: CASNGGGEQYF
DNA: TGTGCCAGCAATGGGGGAGGCGAGCAGTACTTC

V: TRBV6-2/TRBV6-3
J: TRBJ1-5
D: .
size: few
CDR3: CASSYQADSNQPQHF
DNA: TGTGCCAGCAGTTACCAGGCGGATAGCAATCAGCCCCAGCATTTT

V: TRBV20-1
J: TRBJ1-1
D: .
size: many
CDR3: CSARKGAMNTEAFF
DNA: TGCAGTGCAAGGAAGGGAGCGATGAACACTGAAGCTTTCTTT

V: TRBV30
J: TRBJ2-2
D: .
size: many
CDR3: CAWNRDENTGELFF
DNA: TGTGCCTGGAACAGGGATGAGAACACCGGGGAGCTGTTTTTT

V: TRBV10-3
J: TRBJ1-1
D: TRBD1
size: many
CDR3: CAISSGQDTEAFF
DNA: TGTGCCATCAGTTCCGGACAGGACACTGAAGCTTTCTTT

V: TRBV5-1
J: TRBJ2-5
D: .
size: many
CDR3: CASSGASRQETQYF
DNA: TGCGCCAGCAGTGGTGCGAGCAGACAAGAGACCCAGTACTTC

V: TRBV7-2
J: TRBJ1-3
D: TRBD1
size: many
CDR3: CASSARTGSGNTIYF
DNA: TGTGCCAGCAGCGCGAGGACAGGGTCTGGAAACACCATATATTTT

V: TRBV28
J: TRBJ1-1
D: .
size: many
CDR3: CASIPSRGAITEAFF
DNA: TGTGCCAGCATCCCCAGCCGGGGGGCGATCACTGAAGCTTTCTTT

V: TRBV6-5
J: TRBJ1-1
D: .
size: many
CDR3: CASSFSANTEAFF
DNA: TGTGCCAGCAGTTTCAGCGCAAACACTGAAGCTTTCTTT

V: TRBV28
J: TRBJ2-7
D: .
size: many
CDR3: CASRDSHRQYF
DNA: TGTGCCAGCCGGGACTCCCACAGACAGTACTTC

V: TRBV5-1
J: TRBJ2-5
D: TRBD1
size: many
CDR3: CASSRDRDRETQYF
DNA: TGCGCCAGCTCCCGGGACAGGGATCGGGAGACCCAGTACTTC

V: TRBV18
J: TRBJ1-1
D: .
size: many
CDR3: CASSPPGWRQDTEAFF
DNA: TGTGCCAGCTCACCACCGGGTTGGCGTCAGGACACTGAAGCTTTCTTT

V: TRBV30
J: TRBJ1-2
D: TRBD1
size: .
CDR3: CASKDRANYGYTF
DNA: TGTGCCTCTAAGGACAGGGCTAACTATGGCTACACCTTC

V: TRBV2
J: TRBJ2-2
D: TRBD1
size: many
CDR3: CASRGTGLTGELFF
DNA: TGTGCCAGCAGGGGGACAGGGCTCACCGGGGAGCTGTTTTTT

V: TRBV5-1
J: TRBJ2-5
D: TRBD2
size: many
CDR3: CASRTPGLAGTTQETQYF
DNA: TGCGCCAGCAGAACTCCGGGACTAGCGGGGACCACACAAGAGACCCAGTACTTC

V: TRBV20-1
J: TRBJ1-5
D: .
size: many
CDR3: CSASWGYYSNQPQHF
DNA: TGCAGTGCTAGTTGGGGTTACTATAGCAATCAGCCCCAGCATTTT

V: TRBV3-1
J: TRBJ1-6
D: .
size: many
CDR3: CASSQARDSPLHF
DNA: TGTGCCAGCAGCCAAGCTAGGGACTCACCCCTCCACTTT